Below, 26 T cell receptor beta chains from the same sample are listed, as sequenced in a study of T cells in localized non-small cell lung cancer (dated by TCRdb to the early 2020s). Library preparation was by the immunoSEQ multiplex PCR assay. In TCRdb, the immuneACCESS table is reduced to in-frame sequences with V and J assigned. These tables do not hold every clone; where another copy was compared, an unresolved V gene accounts for under half, and the others remain unexplained. For this sample there are some 29,000 clones; about 90% appear just once. The ten largest clonotypes hold 2.5% to 3% of the sample. The sample consisted of peripheral blood, taken before any cancer treatment. All receptors derive from a woman aged 18-55 years with stage I lung adenocarcinoma.

The V call is TRBV6-1, the J call TRBJ1-5; D unclear. The CDR3 consists of 15 residues. With 2 bases removed from V and 0 bases from J, the gap between germline ends came to 8 bases. Germline-derived CDR1 and CDR2 are MNHNS and SASEGT. As DNA, the CDR3 is TGTGCCAGCAGTGAACGTTGGGGTAGCAATCAGCCCCAGCATTTT. Translating gives CASSERWGSNQPQHF.

The genes are TRBV5-8 and TRBJ1-5; D is possibly TRBD1 (6 bases). Germline CDR1 SGHTS, CDR2 YDEGEE. The CDR3 length is 15 residues. Between the trimmed V and J ends, which lost 0 bases and 4 bases, there was a span of 11 bases. The CDR3, as DNA: TGTGCCAGCAGCTTGGCGGGACACAAAAATCAGCCCCAGCATTTT. This sequence encodes CASSLAGHKNQPQHF.

The chain has TRBV11-1 and TRBJ2-5, with D perhaps TRBD2 (6 bases). This CDR3 contains 13 residues. Deletions cut 3 bases from V and 11 bases from J, with 16 bases between. The germline V gene encodes CDR1 SGHAT and CDR2 FQDESV (reference sequence). The CDR3 region is CASSFGRDPGQYF. In DNA form, the CDR3 reads TGTGCCAGCAGCTTCGGGCGGGATCCGGGACAGTACTTC.

The chain couples TRBV7-9 to TRBJ1-1; D is uncertain. CDR3 length: 17 residues. Trimming stripped 4 bases from V and 0 bases from J, with 18 bases between. Germline V gives CDR1 SEHNR, CDR2 FQNEAQ (reference sequence). The CDR3 reads CASSSIIGSHMNTEAFF. CDR3 in DNA: TGTGCCAGCAGCTCGATTATTGGTTCCCACATGAACACTGAAGCTTTCTTT. Based on the CDR3 plus reference TRBV7-9 and TRBJ1-1, the full variable domain is DTGVSQNPRHKITKRGQNVTFRCDPISEHNRLYWYRQTLGQGPEFLTYFQNEAQLEKSRLLSDRFSAERPKGSFSTLEIQRTEQGDSAMYLCASSSIIGSHMNTEAFFGQGTRLTVV.

The chain combines TRBV30 with TRBJ1-6; 7 nucleotides line up with TRBD1. The CDR3 covers 12 residues. V was clipped by 7 bases and J by 10 bases; unmatched bases: 7. Germline CDR1 and CDR2: GTSNPN and SVGIG (reference sequence). CDR3 DNA: TGTGCCTCCAGGGGGGTGGAGTCACCCCTCCACTTT. It codes for CASRGVESPLHF.

V usage is TRBV5-8 and J usage is TRBJ2-3; 10 positions match TRBD2. The CDR3 covers 18 residues. Germline CDR1 reads SGHTS; CDR2 reads YDEGEE. V lost 3 bases to trimming and J lost 0 bases; unmatched junction nucleotides: 10. Here the CDR3 DNA reads TGTGCCAGCAGCTCCCGGACTAGCGGATCAATAAGCACAGATACGCAGTATTTT. Amino acids: CASSSRTSGSISTDTQYF.

CDR3 in amino acids: CASSLVRSGANVLTF. The DNA of the CDR3 is TGTGCCAGCAGTTTAGTGCGGAGTGGGGCCAACGTCCTGACTTTC. The V call is TRBV28, the J call TRBJ2-6; D remains ambiguous. The ends were cut back, 2 bases at V and 3 bases at J, with 8 bases in the middle. CDR1 is MDHEN and CDR2 is SYDVKM in the germline V gene. The CDR3 sequence is 15 residues long.

The J gene is TRBJ1-2, the V gene TRBV9; 7 bases map to TRBD1. Trimming took 0 bases from V and 6 from J; bases not matched to a gene: 11. Germline V CDR1 and CDR2: SGDLS, YYNGEE. This CDR3 region has 16 residues. Written as DNA, the CDR3 is TGTGCCAGCAGCGTAGCCCAGACAGGGCCAAATCATGGCTACACCTTC. Protein sequence: CASSVAQTGPNHGYTF.

This clone appeared a single time. This chain joins TRBV7-3 and TRBJ2-3; the D gene is possibly TRBD2 (6 bases). V lost 5 bases and J 2 bases, leaving 14 bases between the germline ends. This CDR3 comprises 15 residues. The V gene's germline CDR1 is SGHTA and CDR2 FQGTGA. The CDR3 spells CASSLSGALTDTQYF. DNA of the CDR3: TGTGCCAGCAGCCTTAGCGGAGCCCTCACAGATACGCAGTATTTT.

The V call is TRBV29-1, the J call TRBJ1-2, with D unresolved. Germline V gene data show CDR1 as SQVTM and CDR2 as ANQGSEA. The CDR3 runs to 13 residues. V was pared by 4 bases and J by 0 bases, with 9 bases between. This CDR3 reads CSVGTGTNYGYTF. CDR3 coding DNA: TGCAGCGTTGGAACGGGGACTAACTATGGCTACACCTTC.

CDR3 residues: CASSLSRSGPRVETQYF. In nucleotides, the CDR3 is TGTGCCAGCAGCTTAAGCCGGAGCGGCCCCAGGGTAGAGACCCAGTACTTC. V and J are TRBV7-9 and TRBJ2-5; D assignment may be TRBD1 or TRBD2 (5 bases each). There are 17 residues in the CDR3. V lost 2 bases, J lost 4 bases, and 20 bases lay in between. Germline V gene data show CDR1 as SEHNR and CDR2 as FQNEAQ (reference sequence).

The chain combines TRBV29-1 with TRBJ2-2; 7 nucleotides match TRBD1. V dropped 5 bases and J dropped 0; count of bases not matched to a gene: 3. The length of the CDR3 is 14 residues. In germline, CDR1 is SQVTM, CDR2 ANQGSEA. The chain's CDR3 is CSVRQGSNTGELFF. The CDR3 region has the DNA TGCAGCGTTCGACAGGGCTCGAACACCGGGGAGCTGTTTTTT.

This chain links TRBV15 with TRBJ2-7; D remains unclear. CDR1 and CDR2 from the germline V gene are LNHNV and YYDKDF (reference sequence). CDR3 length: 16 residues. V dropped 0 bases and J dropped 4 bases, with 16 bases sitting between them. The CDR3 region is CATSREMNSLKYEQYF. In DNA form, the CDR3 reads TGTGCCACCAGCAGAGAGATGAACAGCCTTAAATACGAGCAGTACTTC.

V is TRBV15 and J is TRBJ2-1, with 10 bases that match TRBD2. The trim removed 9 bases at V and 7 bases at J, leaving 6 bases unmatched. This CDR3 comprises 13 residues. CDR1 and CDR2 (germline): LNHNV, YYDKDF (reference sequence). The CDR3 bases are TGTGCCACTCAAGCGGGAGGGTTAAATGAGCAGTTCTTC. It translates to CATQAGGLNEQFF. The full variable domain, with the rest looked up from reference TRBV15 and TRBJ2-1, is DAMVIQNPRYQVTQFGKPVTLSCSQTLNHNVMYWYQQKSSQAPKLLFHYYDKDFNNEADTPDNFQSRRPNTSFCFLDIRSPGLGDTAMYLCATQAGGLNEQFFGPGTRLTVL.

V and J are TRBV11-2 and TRBJ2-7; TRBD1 or TRBD2 may be the D gene (5 bases each). In germline, CDR1 is SGHAT, CDR2 FQNNGV. The V end was cut by 5 bases, the J end by 7 bases, with 18 bases between. This CDR3 region has 14 residues. The CDR3 here is CASSLTAGTGEQYF. As DNA, the CDR3 is TGTGCCAGCAGCCTAACCGCCGGGACGGGTGAGCAGTACTTC.

This clone was seen once. V usage is TRBV6-1 and J usage is TRBJ2-5; 7 bases line up with TRBD1. The germline CDR1 and CDR2 sequences are MNHNS and SASEGT. This CDR3 is built from 13 residues. V was pared by 7 bases and J by 5 bases, with 7 bases of the junction left unmatched. The CDR3 sequence: CASTLDRAETQYF. The CDR3 DNA is TGTGCCAGCACCCTCGACAGGGCTGAGACCCAGTACTTC.

Written as DNA, the CDR3 is TGTGCCAGCAGCTTAGGGGCGGGGTTCAGCAATCAGCCCCAGCATTTT. It codes for CASSLGAGFSNQPQHF. The chain links TRBV7-9 to TRBJ1-5, with unresolved D. Trimming removed 1 base from V and 1 base from J, with 11 bases in between. Per germline, CDR1 SEHNR and CDR2 FQNEAQ (reference sequence). The CDR3 is 16 amino acids. The entire variable domain, with the rest obtained from reference TRBV7-9 and TRBJ1-5, is as follows: DTGVSQNPRHKITKRGQNVTFRCDPISEHNRLYWYRQTLGQGPEFLTYFQNEAQLEKSRLLSDRFSAERPKGSFSTLEIQRTEQGDSAMYLCASSLGAGFSNQPQHFGDGTRLSIL.

The CDR3, as DNA: TGTGCCAGCACGGACATGGGAGTTTATGGAAACACCATATATTTT. This gives the protein CASTDMGVYGNTIYF. The chain couples TRBV7-6 to TRBJ1-3; D is perhaps TRBD1 (5 bases). Germline CDR1 SGHVS, CDR2 FNYEAQ. V lost 7 bases and J lost 3, with 16 bases in between. This CDR3 spans 15 amino acids.

The chain uses TRBV7-2 and TRBJ2-1; TRBD2 might be the D (5 bases). The V end lost 5 bases, the J end lost 2 bases, and 10 bases lay between the germline ends. The germline CDR1 and CDR2 sequences are SGHTA and FQGNSA. This CDR3 region has 14 residues. The CDR3 reads CASSPRRAYNEQFF. CDR3 in DNA: TGTGCCAGCAGCCCGCGGCGGGCCTACAATGAGCAGTTCTTC.

The J gene is TRBJ2-5, the V gene TRBV10-3; D call uncertain. This CDR3 region has 14 residues. The germline V and J ends were trimmed by 4 bases and 2 bases, with 11 bases remaining between them. The germline V gene has CDR1 ENHRY and CDR2 SYGVKD. The CDR3 loop is CAISVDGTQETQYF. The CDR3 DNA follows: TGTGCCATCAGTGTCGACGGTACTCAAGAGACCCAGTACTTC.

This rearrangement joins TRBV4-1 to TRBJ2-1; 8 nucleotides line up with TRBD2. Losses at the gene ends were 1 base for V and 4 bases for J; bases not matched to a gene: 3. The germline gives CDR1 MGHRA, CDR2 YSYEKL. The CDR3 is 15 residues long. The chain's CDR3 is CASSQVAGLYNEQFF. In nucleotides, the CDR3 is TGCGCCAGCAGCCAAGTAGCGGGACTTTACAATGAGCAGTTCTTC.

The chain recombines TRBV29-1 with TRBJ2-1; weak D call: TRBD2 (6 bases). V lost 6 bases, J lost 0 bases, and 12 bases lay in between. This CDR3 contains 14 residues. Germline loops: CDR1 SQVTM, CDR2 ANQGSEA. The CDR3 DNA is TGCAGCGTGAGTGGGGGACTCTCCTACAATGAGCAGTTCTTC. Its translation is CSVSGGLSYNEQFF.

The genes are TRBV6-6 and TRBJ1-1; no reliable D call. The V end was cut by 9 bases, the J end by 4 bases, with 9 bases between. The CDR3 covers 11 residues. CDR1 is MNHNY, CDR2 SVGAGI, per germline (reference sequence). In DNA form, the CDR3 reads TGTGCCAGTGCAGTGAGCACTGAAGCTTTCTTT. This codes for CASAVSTEAFF.

This clone was seen a handful of times. V gene TRBV5-1 combines with J gene TRBJ1-3; perhaps TRBD1 as D (5 bases). The length of the CDR3 is 16 residues. V shed 6 bases and J shed 0 bases, with 16 bases lying between them. The germline CDR1 and CDR2 sequences are SGHRS and YFSETQ. The DNA of the CDR3 is TGCGCCAGCAAGGCGGGATCAGGGAGCTCTGGAAACACCATATATTTT. Residues: CASKAGSGSSGNTIYF. The full variable domain, completed using reference TRBV5-1 and TRBJ1-3, is KAGVTQTPRYLIKTRGQQVTLSCSPISGHRSVSWYQQTPGQGLQFLFEYFSETQRNKGNFPGRFSGRQFSNSRSEMNVSTLELGDSALYLCASKAGSGSSGNTIYFGEGSWLTVV.

J is TRBJ2-4 and V is TRBV27, with D unresolved. Germline CDR1 reads MNHEY; CDR2 reads SMNVEV (reference sequence). The CDR3 extends over 13 amino acids. V lost 5 bases, J lost 7 bases, and 12 bases lay in between. The CDR3 loop reads CASSGSYDNIQYF. CDR3 bases: TGTGCCAGCAGTGGTAGCTACGACAACATTCAGTACTTC.

This clone was seen once. The CDR3 is CASSEERNYGYTF. CDR3 coding DNA: TGTGCCAGCAGTGAAGAACGAAACTATGGCTACACCTTC. The chain employs TRBV2 and TRBJ1-2; D gene ambiguous. Trimming took off 1 base at V and 2 bases at J, with 5 bases between the two ends. This CDR3 is 13 amino acids long. Germline assignment: CDR1 SNHLY and CDR2 FYNNEI. The whole variable domain, filled in from reference TRBV2 and TRBJ1-2, reads EPEVTQTPSHQVTQMGQEVILRCVPISNHLYFYWYRQILGQKVEFLVSFYNNEISEKSEIFDDQFSVERPDGSNFTLKIRSTKLEDSAMYFCASSEERNYGYTFGSGTRLTVV.